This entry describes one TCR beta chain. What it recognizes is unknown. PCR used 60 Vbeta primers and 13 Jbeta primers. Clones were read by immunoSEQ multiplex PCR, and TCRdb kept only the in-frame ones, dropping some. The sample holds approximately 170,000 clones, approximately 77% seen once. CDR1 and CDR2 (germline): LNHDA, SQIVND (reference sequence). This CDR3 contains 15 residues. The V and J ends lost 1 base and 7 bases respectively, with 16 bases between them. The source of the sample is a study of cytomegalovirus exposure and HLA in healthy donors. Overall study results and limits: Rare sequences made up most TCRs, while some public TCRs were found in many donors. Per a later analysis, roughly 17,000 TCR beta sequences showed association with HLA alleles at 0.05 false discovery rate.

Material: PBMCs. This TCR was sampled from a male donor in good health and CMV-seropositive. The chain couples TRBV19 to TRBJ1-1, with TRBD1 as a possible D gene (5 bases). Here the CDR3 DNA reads TGTGCCAGTAGTATAGTTAATGGGGCCCGCCGTGAAGCTTTCTTT. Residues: CASSIVNGARREAFF.